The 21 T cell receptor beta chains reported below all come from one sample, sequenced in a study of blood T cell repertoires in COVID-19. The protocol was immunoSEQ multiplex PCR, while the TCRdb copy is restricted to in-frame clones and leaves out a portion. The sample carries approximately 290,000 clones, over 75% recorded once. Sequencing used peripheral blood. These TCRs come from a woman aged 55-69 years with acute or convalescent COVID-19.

CDR3 region: CASSPRRAGDGFYNEQFF. The DNA for the CDR3 is TGTGCCAGCAGCCCTCGTCGAGCGGGAGACGGGTTTTACAATGAGCAGTTCTTC. The chain employs TRBV21-1 and TRBJ2-1; the DNA was not used to check the table's D call, TRBD2. TRBV21-1 is shown as a pseudogene. The CDR3 loop spans 18 amino acids.

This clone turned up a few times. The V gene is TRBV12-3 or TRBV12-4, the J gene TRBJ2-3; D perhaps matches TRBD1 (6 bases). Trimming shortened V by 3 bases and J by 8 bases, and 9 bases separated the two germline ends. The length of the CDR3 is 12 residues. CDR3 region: CASSFNRVTQYF. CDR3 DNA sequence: TGTGCCAGCAGTTTCAACAGGGTTACGCAGTATTTT.

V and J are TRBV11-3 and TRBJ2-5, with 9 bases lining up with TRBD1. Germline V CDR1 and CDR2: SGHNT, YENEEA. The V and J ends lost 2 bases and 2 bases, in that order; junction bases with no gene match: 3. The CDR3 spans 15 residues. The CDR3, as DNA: TGTGCCAGCAGCTTAACAGGGGGCCGTCAAGAGACCCAGTACTTC. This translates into CASSLTGGRQETQYF.

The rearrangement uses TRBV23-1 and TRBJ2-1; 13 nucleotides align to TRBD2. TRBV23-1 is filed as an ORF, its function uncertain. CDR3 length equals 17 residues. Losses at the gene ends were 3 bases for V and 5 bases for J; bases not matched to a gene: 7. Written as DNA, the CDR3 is TGCGCCAGCAGTCAGTCGGCCGGGACTAGCGGGGACAATGAGCAGTTCTTC. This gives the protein CASSQSAGTSGDNEQFF.

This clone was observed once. CDR3 nucleotides: TGTGCCAGCAGCGTAGGGCCAGGGGAGGGGACCTACGAGCAGTACTTC. Translated, it gives CASSVGPGEGTYEQYF. V is TRBV9 and J is TRBJ2-7, with D tentatively TRBD2 (7 bases). V lost 0 bases, J lost 2 bases, and 15 bases lay in between. In germline, CDR1 is SGDLS, CDR2 YYNGEE. CDR3 length: 16 residues.

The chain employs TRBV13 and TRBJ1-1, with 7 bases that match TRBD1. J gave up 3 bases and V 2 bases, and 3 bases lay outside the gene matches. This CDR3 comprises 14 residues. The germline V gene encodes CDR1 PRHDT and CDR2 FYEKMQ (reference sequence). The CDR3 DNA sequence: TGTGCCAGCAGCTTACAGGGGGTGCACACTGAAGCTTTCTTT. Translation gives CASSLQGVHTEAFF. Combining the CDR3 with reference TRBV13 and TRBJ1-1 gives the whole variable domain AAGVIQSPRHLIKEKRETATLKCYPIPRHDTVYWYQQGPGQDPQFLISFYEKMQSDKGSIPDRFSAQQFSDYHSELNMSSLELGDSALYFCASSLQGVHTEAFFGQGTRLTVV.

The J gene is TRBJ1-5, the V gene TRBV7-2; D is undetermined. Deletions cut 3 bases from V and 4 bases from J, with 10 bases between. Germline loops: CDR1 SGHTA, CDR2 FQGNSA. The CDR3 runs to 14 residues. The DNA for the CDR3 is TGTGCCAGCAGCTTCGGTCCGGGTAATCAGCCCCAGCATTTT. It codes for CASSFGPGNQPQHF. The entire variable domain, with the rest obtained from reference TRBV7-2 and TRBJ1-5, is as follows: GAGVSQSPSNKVTEKGKDVELRCDPISGHTALYWYRQSLGQGLEFLIYFQGNSAPDKSGLPSDRFSAERTGGSVSTLTIQRTQQEDSAVYLCASSFGPGNQPQHFGDGTRLSIL.

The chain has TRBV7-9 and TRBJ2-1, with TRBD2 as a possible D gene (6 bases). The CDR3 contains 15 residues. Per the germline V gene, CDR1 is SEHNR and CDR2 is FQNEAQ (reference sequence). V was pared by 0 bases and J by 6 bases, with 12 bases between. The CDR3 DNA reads TGTGCCAGCAGCTTAGCCGGGACTTCTGGCAATGAGCAGTTCTTC. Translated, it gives CASSLAGTSGNEQFF. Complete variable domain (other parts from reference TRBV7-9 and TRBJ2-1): DTGVSQNPRHKITKRGQNVTFRCDPISEHNRLYWYRQTLGQGPEFLTYFQNEAQLEKSRLLSDRFSAERPKGSFSTLEIQRTEQGDSAMYLCASSLAGTSGNEQFFGPGTRLTVL.

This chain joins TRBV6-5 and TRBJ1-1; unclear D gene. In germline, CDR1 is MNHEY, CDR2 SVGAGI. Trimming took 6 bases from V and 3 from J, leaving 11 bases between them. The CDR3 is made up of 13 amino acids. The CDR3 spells CASSPSGYTEAFF. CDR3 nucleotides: TGTGCCAGCAGCCCCTCGGGGTACACTGAAGCTTTCTTT.

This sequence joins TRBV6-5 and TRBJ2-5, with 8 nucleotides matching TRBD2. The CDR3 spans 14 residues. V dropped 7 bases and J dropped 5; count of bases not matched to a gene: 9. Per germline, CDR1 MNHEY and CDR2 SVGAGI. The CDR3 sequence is CASNSRGATETQYF. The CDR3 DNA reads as TGTGCCAGCAATTCGCGGGGGGCGACGGAGACCCAGTACTTC.

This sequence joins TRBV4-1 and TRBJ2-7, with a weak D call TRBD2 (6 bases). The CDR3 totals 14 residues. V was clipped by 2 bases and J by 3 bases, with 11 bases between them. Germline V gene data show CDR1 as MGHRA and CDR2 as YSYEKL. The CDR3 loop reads CASSQIAEGYEQYF. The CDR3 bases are TGCGCCAGCAGCCAAATAGCGGAGGGCTACGAGCAGTACTTC.

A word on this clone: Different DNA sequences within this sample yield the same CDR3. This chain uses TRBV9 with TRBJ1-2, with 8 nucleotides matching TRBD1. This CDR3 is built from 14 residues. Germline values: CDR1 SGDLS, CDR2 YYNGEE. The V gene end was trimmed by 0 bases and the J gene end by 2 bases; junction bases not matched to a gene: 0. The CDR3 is CASSVGQGNYGYTF. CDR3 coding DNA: TGTGCCAGCAGCGTAGGACAGGGGAACTATGGCTACACCTTC.

The CDR3 sequence is CASSVEGDMNTEAFF. The CDR3, as DNA: TGTGCCAGCAGCGTAGAGGGAGACATGAACACTGAAGCTTTCTTT. This chain uses TRBV9 with TRBJ1-1; D unclear. The V and J ends lost 0 bases and 0 bases respectively, with 9 bases between them. The CDR3 runs to 15 residues. The germline V gene encodes CDR1 SGDLS and CDR2 YYNGEE. The full variable domain, its missing parts supplied by reference TRBV9 and TRBJ1-1, is DSGVTQTPKHLITATGQRVTLRCSPRSGDLSVYWYQQSLDQGLQFLIQYYNGEERAKGNILERFSAQQFPDLHSELNLSSLELGDSALYFCASSVEGDMNTEAFFGQGTRLTVV.

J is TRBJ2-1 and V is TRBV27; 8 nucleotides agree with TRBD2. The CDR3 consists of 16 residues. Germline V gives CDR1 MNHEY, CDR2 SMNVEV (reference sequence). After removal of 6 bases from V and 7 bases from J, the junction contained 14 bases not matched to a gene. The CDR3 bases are TGTGCCAGCAGACCTCTAGCGGGTGAGGGAAGGAATGAGCAGTTCTTC. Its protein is CASRPLAGEGRNEQFF.

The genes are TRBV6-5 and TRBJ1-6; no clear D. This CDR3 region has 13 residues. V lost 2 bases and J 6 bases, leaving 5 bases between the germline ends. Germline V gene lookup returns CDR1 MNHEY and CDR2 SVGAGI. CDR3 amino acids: CASSYGLNSPLHF. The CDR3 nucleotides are TGTGCCAGCAGTTACGGCCTTAATTCACCCCTCCACTTT.

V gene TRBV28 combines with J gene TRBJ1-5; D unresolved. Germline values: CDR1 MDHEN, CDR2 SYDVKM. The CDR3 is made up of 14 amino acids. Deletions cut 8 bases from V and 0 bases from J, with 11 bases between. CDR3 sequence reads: CASFASYSNQPQHF. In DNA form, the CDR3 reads TGTGCCAGCTTTGCGAGTTATAGCAATCAGCCCCAGCATTTT.

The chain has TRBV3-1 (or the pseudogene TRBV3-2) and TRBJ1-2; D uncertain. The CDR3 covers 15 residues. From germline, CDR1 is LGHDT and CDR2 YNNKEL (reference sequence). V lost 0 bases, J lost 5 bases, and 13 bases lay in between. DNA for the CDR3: TGTGCCAGCAGCCAAGAATTTCTTCCCCGTTATGGCTACACCTTC. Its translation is CASSQEFLPRYGYTF.

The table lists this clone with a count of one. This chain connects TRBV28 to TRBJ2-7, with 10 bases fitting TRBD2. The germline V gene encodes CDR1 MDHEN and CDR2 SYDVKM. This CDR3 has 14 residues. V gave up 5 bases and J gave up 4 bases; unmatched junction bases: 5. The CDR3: CASSLSGRRYEQYF. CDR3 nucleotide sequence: TGTGCCAGCAGTCTTAGCGGGAGGAGGTACGAGCAGTACTTC.

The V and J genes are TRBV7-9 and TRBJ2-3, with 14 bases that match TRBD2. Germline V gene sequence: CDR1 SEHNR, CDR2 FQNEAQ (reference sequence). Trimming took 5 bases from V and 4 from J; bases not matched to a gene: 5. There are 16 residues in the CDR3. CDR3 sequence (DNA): TGTGCCAGCAGCCCCGGGACTAGCGGGAGTGCAGATACGCAGTATTTT. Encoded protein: CASSPGTSGSADTQYF.

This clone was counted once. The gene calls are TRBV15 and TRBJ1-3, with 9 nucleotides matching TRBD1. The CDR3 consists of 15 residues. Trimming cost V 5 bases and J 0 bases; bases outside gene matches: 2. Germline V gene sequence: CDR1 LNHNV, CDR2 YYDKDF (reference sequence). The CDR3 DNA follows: TGTGCCACCAGCGGGGACAGGGTCTCTGGAAACACCATATATTTT. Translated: CATSGDRVSGNTIYF.

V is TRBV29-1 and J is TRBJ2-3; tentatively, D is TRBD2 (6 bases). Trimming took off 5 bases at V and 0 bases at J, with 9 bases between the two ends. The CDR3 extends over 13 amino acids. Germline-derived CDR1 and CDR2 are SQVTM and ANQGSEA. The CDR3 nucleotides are TGCAGCGTTCAGGAGGGGAGCACAGATACGCAGTATTTT. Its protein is CSVQEGSTDTQYF.